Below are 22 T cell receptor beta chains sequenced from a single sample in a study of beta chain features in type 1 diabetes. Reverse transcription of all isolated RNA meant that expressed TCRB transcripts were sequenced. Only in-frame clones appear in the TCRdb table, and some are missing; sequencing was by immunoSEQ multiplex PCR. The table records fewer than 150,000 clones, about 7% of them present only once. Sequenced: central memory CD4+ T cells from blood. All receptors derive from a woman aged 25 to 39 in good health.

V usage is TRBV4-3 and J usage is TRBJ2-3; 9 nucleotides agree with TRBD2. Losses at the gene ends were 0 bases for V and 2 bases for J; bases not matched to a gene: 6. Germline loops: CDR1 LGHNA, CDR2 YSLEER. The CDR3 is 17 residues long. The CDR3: CASSQDHRTSATDTQYF. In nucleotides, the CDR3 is TGCGCCAGCAGCCAAGATCATCGGACTAGCGCCACAGATACGCAGTATTTT.

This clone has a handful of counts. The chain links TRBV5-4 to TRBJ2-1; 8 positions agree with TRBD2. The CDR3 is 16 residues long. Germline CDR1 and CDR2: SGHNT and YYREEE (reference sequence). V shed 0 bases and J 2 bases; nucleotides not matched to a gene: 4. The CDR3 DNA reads TGTGCCAGCAGCTTGGCCCTTAGCGGGGCCTACAATGAGCAGTTCTTC. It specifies CASSLALSGAYNEQFF.

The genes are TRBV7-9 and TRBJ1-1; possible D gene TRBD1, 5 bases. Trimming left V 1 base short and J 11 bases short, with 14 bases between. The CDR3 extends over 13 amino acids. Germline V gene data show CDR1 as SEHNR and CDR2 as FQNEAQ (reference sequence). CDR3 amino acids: CASSLGGRVGAFF. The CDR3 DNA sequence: TGTGCCAGCAGCTTAGGGGGGAGGGTAGGCGCTTTCTTT.

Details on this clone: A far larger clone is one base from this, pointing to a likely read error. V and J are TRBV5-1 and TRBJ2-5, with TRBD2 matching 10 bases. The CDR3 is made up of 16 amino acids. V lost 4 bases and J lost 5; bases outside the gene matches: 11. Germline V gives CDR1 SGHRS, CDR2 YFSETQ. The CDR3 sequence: CASSLGVAGGLETQYF. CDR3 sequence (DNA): TGCGCCAGCAGCCTAGGGGTAGCGGGAGGTCTGGAGACCCAGTACTTC. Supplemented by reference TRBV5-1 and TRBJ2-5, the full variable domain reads KAGVTQTPRYLIKTRGQQVTLSCSPISGHRSVSWYQQTPGQGLQFLFEYFSETQRNKGNFPGRFSGRQFSNSRSEMNVSTLELGDSALYLCASSLGVAGGLETQYFGPGTRLLVL.

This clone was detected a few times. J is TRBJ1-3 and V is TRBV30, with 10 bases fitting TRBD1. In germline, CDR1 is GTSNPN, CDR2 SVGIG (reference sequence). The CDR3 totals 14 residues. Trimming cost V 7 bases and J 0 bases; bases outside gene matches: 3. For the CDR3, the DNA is TGTGCCTCACGGACAGGGGGCTCTGGAAACACCATATATTTT. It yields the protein CASRTGGSGNTIYF.

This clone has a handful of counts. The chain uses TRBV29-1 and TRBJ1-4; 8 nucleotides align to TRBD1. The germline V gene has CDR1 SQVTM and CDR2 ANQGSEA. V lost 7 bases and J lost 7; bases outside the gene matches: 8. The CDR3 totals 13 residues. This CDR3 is CSGGQGSGEKLFF. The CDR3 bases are TGCAGCGGAGGACAGGGCTCAGGTGAAAAACTGTTTTTT.

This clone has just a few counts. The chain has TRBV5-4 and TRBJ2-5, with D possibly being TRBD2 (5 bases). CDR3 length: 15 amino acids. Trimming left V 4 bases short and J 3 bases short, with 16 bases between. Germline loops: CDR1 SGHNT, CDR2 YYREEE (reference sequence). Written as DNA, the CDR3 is TGTGCCAGCAGCCCGGGGTCGGCAGCGGAAGAGACCCAGTACTTC. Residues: CASSPGSAAEETQYF.

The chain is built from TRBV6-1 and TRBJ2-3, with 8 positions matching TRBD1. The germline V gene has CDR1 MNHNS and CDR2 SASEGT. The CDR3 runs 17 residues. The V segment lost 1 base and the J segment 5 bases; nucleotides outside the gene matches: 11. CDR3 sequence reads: CASSEGTGRSVGDTQYF. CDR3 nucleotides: TGTGCCAGCAGTGAAGGGACAGGGAGAAGCGTCGGAGATACGCAGTATTTT.

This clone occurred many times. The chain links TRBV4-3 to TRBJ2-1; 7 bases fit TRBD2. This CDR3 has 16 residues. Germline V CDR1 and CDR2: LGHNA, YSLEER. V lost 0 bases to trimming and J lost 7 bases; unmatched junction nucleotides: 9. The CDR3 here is CASSQDFTGGENEQFF. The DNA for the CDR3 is TGCGCCAGCAGCCAAGACTTTACGGGAGGTGAGAATGAGCAGTTCTTC.

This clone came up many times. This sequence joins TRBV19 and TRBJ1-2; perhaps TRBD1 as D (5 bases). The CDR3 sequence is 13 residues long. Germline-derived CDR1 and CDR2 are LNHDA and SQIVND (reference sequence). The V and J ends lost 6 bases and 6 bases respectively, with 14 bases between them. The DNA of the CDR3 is TGTGCCAGTAGCATCGGGGGGATCGATGGCTACACCTTC. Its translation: CASSIGGIDGYTF.

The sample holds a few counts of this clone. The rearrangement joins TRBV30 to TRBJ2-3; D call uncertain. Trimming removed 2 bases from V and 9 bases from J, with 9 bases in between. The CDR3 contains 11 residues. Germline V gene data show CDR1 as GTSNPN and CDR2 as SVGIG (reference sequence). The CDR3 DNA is TGTGCCTGGAGTCTCCCTAACACGCAGTATTTT. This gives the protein CAWSLPNTQYF.

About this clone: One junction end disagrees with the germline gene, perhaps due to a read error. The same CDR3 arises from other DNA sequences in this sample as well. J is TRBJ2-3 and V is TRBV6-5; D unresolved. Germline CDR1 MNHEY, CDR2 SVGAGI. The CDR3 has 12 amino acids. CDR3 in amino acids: CASSYSGDTQYF. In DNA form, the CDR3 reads TGCGCCAGCAGTTACTCCGGGGATACGCAGTATTTT.

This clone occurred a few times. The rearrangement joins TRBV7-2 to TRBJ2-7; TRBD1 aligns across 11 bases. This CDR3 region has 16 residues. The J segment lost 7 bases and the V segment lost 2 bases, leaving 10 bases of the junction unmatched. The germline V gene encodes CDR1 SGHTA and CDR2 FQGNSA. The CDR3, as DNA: TGTGCCAGCAGCTTACGACCCGGGACAGGGGGAGGGGAGCAGTACTTC. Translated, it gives CASSLRPGTGGGEQYF.

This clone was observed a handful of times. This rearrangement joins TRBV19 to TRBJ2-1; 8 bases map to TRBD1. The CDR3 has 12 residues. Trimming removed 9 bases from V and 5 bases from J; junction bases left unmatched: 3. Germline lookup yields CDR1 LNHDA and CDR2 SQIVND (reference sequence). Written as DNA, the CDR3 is TGTGCCAGGGGACAGGAGGACAATGAGCAGTTCTTC. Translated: CARGQEDNEQFF.

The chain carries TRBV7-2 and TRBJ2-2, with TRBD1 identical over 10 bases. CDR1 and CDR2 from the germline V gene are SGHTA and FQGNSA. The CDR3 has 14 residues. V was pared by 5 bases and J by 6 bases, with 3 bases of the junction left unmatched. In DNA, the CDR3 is TGTGCCAGCAGCCGGACAGGGGGTGCCGGGGAGCTGTTTTTT. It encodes CASSRTGGAGELFF.

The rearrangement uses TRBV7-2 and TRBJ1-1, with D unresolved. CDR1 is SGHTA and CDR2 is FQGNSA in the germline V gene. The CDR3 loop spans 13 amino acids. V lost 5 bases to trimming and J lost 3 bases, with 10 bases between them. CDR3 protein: CASSPVRDTEAFF. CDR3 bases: TGTGCCAGCAGCCCGGTGCGGGACACTGAAGCTTTCTTT.

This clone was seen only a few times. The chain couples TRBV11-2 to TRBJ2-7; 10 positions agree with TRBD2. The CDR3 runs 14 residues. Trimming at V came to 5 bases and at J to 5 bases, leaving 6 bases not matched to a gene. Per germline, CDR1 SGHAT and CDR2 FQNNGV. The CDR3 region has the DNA TGTGCCAGCAGCGCAACTAGCGGGACCCACGAGCAGTACTTC. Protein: CASSATSGTHEQYF.

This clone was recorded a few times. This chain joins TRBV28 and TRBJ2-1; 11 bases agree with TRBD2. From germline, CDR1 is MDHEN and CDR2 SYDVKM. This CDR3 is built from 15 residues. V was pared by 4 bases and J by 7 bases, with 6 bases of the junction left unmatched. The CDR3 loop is CASSSLGLAGNEQFF. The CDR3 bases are TGTGCCAGCAGTTCCTTAGGACTAGCGGGTAATGAGCAGTTCTTC.

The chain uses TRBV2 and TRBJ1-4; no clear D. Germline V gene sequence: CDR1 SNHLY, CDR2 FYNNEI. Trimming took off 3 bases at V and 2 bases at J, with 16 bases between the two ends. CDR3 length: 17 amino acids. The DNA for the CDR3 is TGTGCCAGCAGTGATCGAGGGAGAGGTGTTACTAATGAAAAACTGTTTTTT. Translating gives CASSDRGRGVTNEKLFF.

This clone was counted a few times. The CDR3 nucleotides are TGTGCCAGCAGTGACTCAGGGGGCCGGGGCTACACCTTC. Translated, it gives CASSDSGGRGYTF. The chain employs TRBV25-1 and TRBJ1-2, with 8 bases that match TRBD1. The length of the CDR3 is 13 residues. CDR1 and CDR2 (germline): MGHDK, SYGVNS. J gave up 8 bases and V 3 bases, and 5 bases lay outside the gene matches.

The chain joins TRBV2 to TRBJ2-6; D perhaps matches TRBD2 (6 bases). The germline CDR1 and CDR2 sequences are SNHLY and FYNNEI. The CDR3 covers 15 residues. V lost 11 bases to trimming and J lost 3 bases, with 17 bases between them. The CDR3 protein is CAGTRDSGGANVLTF. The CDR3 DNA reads TGTGCCGGCACCCGGGACTCCGGTGGGGCCAACGTCCTGACTTTC. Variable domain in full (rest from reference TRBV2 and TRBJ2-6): EPEVTQTPSHQVTQMGQEVILRCVPISNHLYFYWYRQILGQKVEFLVSFYNNEISEKSEIFDDQFSVERPDGSNFTLKIRSTKLEDSAMYFCAGTRDSGGANVLTFGAGSRLTVL.

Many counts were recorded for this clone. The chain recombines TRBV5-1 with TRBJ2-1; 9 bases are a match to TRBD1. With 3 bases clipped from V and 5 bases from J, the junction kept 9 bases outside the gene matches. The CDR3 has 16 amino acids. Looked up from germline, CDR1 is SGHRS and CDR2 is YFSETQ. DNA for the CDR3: TGCGCCAGCAGCTACTTGGGGACAGGGAACGACAATGAGCAGTTCTTC. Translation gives CASSYLGTGNDNEQFF. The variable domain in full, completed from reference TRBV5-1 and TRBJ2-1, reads KAGVTQTPRYLIKTRGQQVTLSCSPISGHRSVSWYQQTPGQGLQFLFEYFSETQRNKGNFPGRFSGRQFSNSRSEMNVSTLELGDSALYLCASSYLGTGNDNEQFFGPGTRLTVL.